A selection of T cell receptor beta chains follows, all from one sample in a study of CD8 T cells in Susac syndrome. Each CDR3 protein gets one entry after TCRdb re-called the immunoSEQ multiplex PCR reads with MiXCR. Seen here are fewer than 85,000 distinct CDR3 sequences, less than 95% observed once, and the top ten hold about 0.38%. Sequences were obtained from CD8+ T cells from PBMCs. The source is a human donor with multiple sclerosis. Both conserved end residues are part of each CDR3. The order of the fields is CDR3 length, D gene, J gene, clone size, V gene, CDR3 DNA, CDR3 protein. The D gene is left open where the match is weak. The size of a clone is reported for some rows only, either as once, few or many, or as a class for expanded clones.

15 | TRBD1 | TRBJ1-4 | few | TRBV6-5 | TGTGCCAGCAGTTCGGACAGGGGGCAGGTTGAAAAACTGTTTTTT | CASSSDRGQVEKLFF
15 | TRBD1 | TRBJ2-7 | - | TRBV25-1 | TGTGCCAGCAGTGTGGGGACAGGGCCATCCTACGAGCAGTACTTC | CASSVGTGPSYEQYF
11 | - | TRBJ1-2 | - | TRBV30 | TGTGCCTGGATGGAGGGCGATGGCTACACCTTC | CAWMEGDGYTF
13 | - | TRBJ1-2 | - | TRBV9 | TGTGCCAGCAGCGTAGAGGCAGTCTATGGCTACACCTTC | CASSVEAVYGYTF
14 | TRBD1 | TRBJ2-7 | - | TRBV4-1 | TGCGCCAGCAGCCAGGACAGGGGGCGCTACGAGCAGTACTTC | CASSQDRGRYEQYF
15 | TRBD1 | TRBJ2-2 | - | TRBV29-1 | TGCAGCGTTGAAGGACAGGGGGCGCCTGGCGGGGAGCTGTTTTTT | CSVEGQGAPGGELFF
16 | TRBD2 | TRBJ2-7 | - | TRBV9 | TGTGCCAGCAGCTTCCGTCGGGAAGCGGGAATTTACGAGCAGTACTTC | CASSFRREAGIYEQYF
12 | - | TRBJ1-1 | - | TRBV7-9 | TGTGCCAGCAGCTTTGCAGGGGACGAAGCTTTCTTT | CASSFAGDEAFF
17 | - | TRBJ2-5 | - | TRBV7-9 | TGTGCCAGCAGCTCCTTGATTCGGGAGATGAGCCAAGAGACCCAGTACTTC | CASSSLIREMSQETQYF
15 | TRBD1 | TRBJ2-3 | - | TRBV6-4 | TGTGCCAGCAGTGACTCGACAGGGGGCGCAGATACGCAGTATTTT | CASSDSTGGADTQYF
15 | TRBD2 | TRBJ2-1 | - | TRBV12-3/TRBV12-4 | TGTGCCAGCACCTCCCGGGAGCGGGGCTACAATGAGCAGTTCTTC | CASTSRERGYNEQFF
11 | - | TRBJ1-2 | - | TRBV2 | TGTGCCAGCGTAGCGTCTTATGGCTACACCTTC | CASVASYGYTF
13 | - | TRBJ2-3 | once | TRBV4-1 | TGCGCCAGCAGCCAAGAGGACAGTTATACGCAGTATTTT | CASSQEDSYTQYF
12 | - | TRBJ2-1 | few | TRBV27 | TGTGCCAGCAGTTTGGGGGCCAATGAGCAGTTCTTC | CASSLGANEQFF
14 | - | TRBJ2-7 | - | TRBV11-2 | TGTGCCAGCAGCTTAGATCCGAGCCCTTACGAGCAGTACTTC | CASSLDPSPYEQYF
17 | - | TRBJ2-6 | - | TRBV28 | TGTGCCAGCAGTCAATGGAGTAGGGACACTGGGGCCAACGTCCTGACTTTC | CASSQWSRDTGANVLTF
14 | - | TRBJ2-1 | - | TRBV12-3/TRBV12-4 | TGTGCCAGCAGCCGCCGGGACACCCGAAATGAGCAGTTCTTC | CASSRRDTRNEQFF
12 | - | TRBJ1-6 | once | TRBV6-5 | TGTGCCAGCAGTTATCAGGGTTCACCCCTCCACTTT | CASSYQGSPLHF
16 | TRBD1 | TRBJ2-7 | - | TRBV2 | TGTGCCAGCAGTGAAGCGCTGGGACAGGCCGCCTACGAGCAGTACTTC | CASSEALGQAAYEQYF
11 | - | TRBJ2-7 | - | TRBV29-1 | TGCAGCGTCGAGGGTCTTGGCGAGCAGTACTTC | CSVEGLGEQYF
16 | TRBD2 | TRBJ2-7 | - | TRBV3-1 | TGTGCCAGCAGCTTTACGCCTGTGCTAGCGGGAGCCGAGCAGTACTTC | CASSFTPVLAGAEQYF
17 | TRBD1 | TRBJ1-2 | - | TRBV20-1 | TGCAGTGCTAGAGATAGTAAGGATTCAACAGGGGTGACTGGCTACACCTTC | CSARDSKDSTGVTGYTF
14 | - | TRBJ2-1 | - | TRBV5-6 | TGTGCCAGCAGCTTAACAGACTCCTACAATGAGCAGTTCTTC | CASSLTDSYNEQFF
14 | - | TRBJ1-5 | - | TRBV19 | TGTGCCAGTAGTCCGGACTCTCGGGGTCAGCCCCAGCATTTT | CASSPDSRGQPQHF
16 | TRBD1 | TRBJ1-1 | - | TRBV5-4 | TGTGCCAGCAGCAAGGACAGGGGGCCTAGGAGCACTGAAGCTTTCTTT | CASSKDRGPRSTEAFF
13 | - | TRBJ2-4 | - | TRBV29-1 | TGCAGCGTTGAAGAGGAAGGCAGAAACATTCAGTACTTC | CSVEEEGRNIQYF
14 | - | TRBJ1-3 | - | TRBV7-9 | TGTGCCAGCAGCCCCTGGACGTCTGGAAACACCATATATTTT | CASSPWTSGNTIYF
14 | - | TRBJ1-2 | - | TRBV9 | TGTGCCAGCAGCGTAGATTCGGGACAATATGGCTACACCTTC | CASSVDSGQYGYTF
16 | - | TRBJ2-1 | - | TRBV6-5 | TGTGCCAGCAGTTACTCGAGGGTGAGCTCCTACAATGAGCAGTTCTTC | CASSYSRVSSYNEQFF
15 | - | TRBJ2-2 | - | TRBV12-5 | TGTGCTAGTGGTTTGGTAGTCGGAGGGCCCGGGGAGCTGTTTTTT | CASGLVVGGPGELFF
14 | - | TRBJ2-7 | - | TRBV27 | TGTGCCAGCAGTTTATGGGGACCAGCGCCCGAGCAGTACTTC | CASSLWGPAPEQYF
13 | - | TRBJ1-2 | - | TRBV13 | TGTGCCAGCAGCTCCACGGCTAACTATGGCTACACCTTC | CASSSTANYGYTF
16 | - | TRBJ1-2 | - | TRBV30 | TGTGCCTGGAGTGTCCTTCCTACGGGGACGTTTCTTGGCTACACCTTC | CAWSVLPTGTFLGYTF
17 | - | TRBJ1-5 | - | TRBV23-1 | TGCGCCAGCAGTCATACTCAGTCAGAAAGTAGCAATCAGCCCCAGCATTTT | CASSHTQSESSNQPQHF
15 | - | TRBJ1-1 | - | TRBV14 | TGTGCCAGCAGCCAATTAGGTGGATTGAACACTGAAGCTTTCTTT | CASSQLGGLNTEAFF
15 | TRBD2 | TRBJ2-1 | - | TRBV9 | TGTGCCAGCAGCGGGTACGGGGGGGCCGACAATGAGCAGTTCTTC | CASSGYGGADNEQFF
13 | - | TRBJ1-2 | - | TRBV5-1 | TGCGCCAGCAGCTTCGACAATAACTATGGCTACACCTTC | CASSFDNNYGYTF
15 | - | TRBJ2-7 | - | TRBV4-3 | TGCGCCAGCAGCCAAGATCGTCGACAGTCTCTCGAGCAGTACTTC | CASSQDRRQSLEQYF
15 | TRBD2 | TRBJ2-5 | - | TRBV7-2 | TGTGCCAGCAGCCATCGACTAGCGGGGCAAGAGACCCAGTACTTC | CASSHRLAGQETQYF
15 | - | TRBJ1-5 | - | TRBV6-1 | TGTGCCAGCAGTGAAGTGTACAGGGAGGATCAGCCCCAGCATTTT | CASSEVYREDQPQHF
13 | - | TRBJ2-7 | - | TRBV20-1 | TGCAGTGCTGACGACAGCACCTCCTACGAGCAGTACTTC | CSADDSTSYEQYF
13 | - | TRBJ2-7 | - | TRBV5-6 | TGTGCCAGCAGCTCGGGCGCGGTATACGAGCAGTACTTC | CASSSGAVYEQYF
16 | - | TRBJ2-2 | - | TRBV18 | TGTGCCAGCTCACCGGAGGCAGGCACGAACACCGGGGAGCTGTTTTTT | CASSPEAGTNTGELFF
13 | - | TRBJ2-7 | once | TRBV5-1 | TGCGCCAGCAGCTCAGAAAGGGGGTACGAGCAGTACTTC | CASSSERGYEQYF
16 | TRBD2 | TRBJ2-1 | - | TRBV6-1 | TGTGCCAGCAGTATAAGGACCGGACTAGCCAACAATGAGCAGTTCTTC | CASSIRTGLANNEQFF
15 | TRBD1 | TRBJ2-5 | - | TRBV9 | TGTGCCAGCAGCGTATCACAGGGGGCCCAAGAGACCCAGTACTTC | CASSVSQGAQETQYF
12 | - | TRBJ2-5 | - | TRBV12-3/TRBV12-4 | TGTGCCAGCAGTTCCGTACGGGAGACCCAGTACTTC | CASSSVRETQYF
14 | - | TRBJ2-7 | - | TRBV5-4 | TGTGCCAGCAGCTTGATCAGGGGGGACAACGAGCAGTACTTC | CASSLIRGDNEQYF
15 | - | TRBJ1-6 | - | TRBV19 | TGTGCTCCCAGTGGCGTAAGCTCCTATAATTCACCCCTCCACTTT | CAPSGVSSYNSPLHF
16 | - | TRBJ2-5 | - | TRBV7-9 | TGTGCCAGCAGCTTCACCGCGCGGACAGTACAAGAGACCCAGTACTTC | CASSFTARTVQETQYF